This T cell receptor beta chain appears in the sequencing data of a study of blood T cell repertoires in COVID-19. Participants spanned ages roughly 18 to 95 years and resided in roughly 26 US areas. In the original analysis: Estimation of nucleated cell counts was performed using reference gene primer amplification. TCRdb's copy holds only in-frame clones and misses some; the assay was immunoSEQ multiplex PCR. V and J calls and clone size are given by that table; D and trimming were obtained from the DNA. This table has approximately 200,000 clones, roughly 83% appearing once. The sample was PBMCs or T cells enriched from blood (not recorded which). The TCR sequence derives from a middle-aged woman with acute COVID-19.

This CDR3 reads CASSPGTGPIYAFF. The CDR3 coding sequence is TGCGCCAGCAGCCCCGGGACAGGGCCAATTTACGCTTTCTTT. This chain links TRBV10-1 with TRBJ1-1, with TRBD1 matching 9 bases. The CDR3 extends over 14 amino acids. V dropped 6 bases and J dropped 11; count of bases not matched to a gene: 13. Germline V CDR1 and CDR2: WNHNN, SYGVQD (reference sequence).